These T cell receptor beta chains were read from a single sample in a study of T-cell reconstitution after alpha-beta-depleted transplantation in children. TCRdb used MiXCR to reprocess the PCR reads, holding one entry per CDR3 protein. The sample records about 580,000 distinct CDR3 sequences, roughly 24% being singletons. This material consisted of PBMCs, mostly from graft donor cells, taken 360 days after TCRalphabeta/CD19-depleted stem cell transplant. Receptors originate from a boy younger than two who had a stem cell transplant for acute myeloid leukemia, so the T cells may come from the graft donor. Each CDR3 is given with its conserved first and last residue. D genes are given only for firm matches. Clone size is stated in some rows and not others, as once, few, many or a class when expanded.

D | J | size | V | CDR3 | DNA
. | TRBJ2-3 | few | TRBV20-1 | CSARDRVGLTTDTQYF | TGCAGTGCTAGAGATCGCGTGGGGCTGACCACAGATACGCAGTATTTT
TRBD1 | TRBJ2-3 | . | TRBV12-3/TRBV12-4 | CASSIQGAADTQYF | TGTGCCAGCAGCATACAGGGGGCTGCAGATACGCAGTATTTT
. | TRBJ2-2 | many | TRBV12-3/TRBV12-4 | CASRNRDPGELFF | TGTGCCAGCAGAAACAGGGATCCCGGGGAGCTGTTTTTT
. | TRBJ2-5 | . | TRBV5-5 | CASSSGDGTSRSETQYF | TGTGCCAGCAGCTCTGGAGACGGGACATCGAGGTCGGAGACCCAGTACTTC
TRBD2 | TRBJ2-1 | few | TRBV20-1 | CSARTSGRVYNEQFF | TGCAGTGCCCGCACTAGCGGGAGGGTCTACAATGAGCAGTTCTTC
. | TRBJ1-5 | once | TRBV7-3 | CASSLTQGQPQHF | TGTGCCAGCAGCTTGACACAGGGCCAGCCCCAGCATTTT
. | TRBJ2-3 | . | TRBV28 | CASSSSVIGHGLDTQYF | TGTGCCAGCAGTTCATCAGTGATAGGACACGGGTTAGATACGCAGTATTTT
TRBD2 | TRBJ2-1 | . | TRBV12-3/TRBV12-4 | CASSLGTSGWQFF | TGTGCCAGCAGTTTAGGGACTAGCGGTTGGCAGTTCTTC
. | TRBJ2-1 | . | TRBV12-3/TRBV12-4 | CASSFGVSSYNEQFF | TGCGCCAGCAGTTTCGGGGTTAGCTCCTACAATGAGCAGTTCTTC
. | TRBJ2-5 | . | TRBV6-1 | CASSPMTAQETQYF | TGTGCCAGCAGTCCAATGACAGCCCAAGAGACCCAGTACTTC
TRBD1 | TRBJ2-5 | many | TRBV18 | CASSPDRAQKETQYF | TGTGCCAGCTCACCAGACAGGGCGCAGAAAGAGACCCAGTACTTC
. | TRBJ1-4 | many | TRBV29-1 | CSVSGGTNEKLFF | TGCAGCGTTTCGGGGGGGACTAATGAAAAACTGTTTTTT
. | TRBJ2-2 | many | TRBV29-1 | CSVGAGGELFF | TGCAGCGTTGGGGCGGGCGGGGAGCTGTTTTTT
. | TRBJ2-3 | many | TRBV10-3 | CAISDPQGDYTDTQYF | TGTGCCATCAGTGACCCTCAGGGGGACTACACAGATACGCAGTATTTT
TRBD1 | TRBJ2-7 | . | TRBV28 | CASSLGQMYEQYF | TGTGCCAGCAGTTTGGGACAGATGTACGAGCAGTACTTC
. | TRBJ2-7 | few | TRBV20-1 | CSALGETYEQYF | TGCAGTGCGCTAGGAGAGACCTACGAGCAGTACTTC
. | TRBJ1-1 | . | TRBV12-3/TRBV12-4 | CASSFGLYTEAFF | TGTGCCAGCAGTTTCGGCCTTTACACTGAAGCTTTCTTT
. | TRBJ2-3 | . | TRBV5-1 | CASSLDGTPPDTQYF | TGCGCCAGCAGCTTGGATGGGACTCCGCCAGATACGCAGTATTTT
. | TRBJ2-4 | few | TRBV3-1 | CASSSRGSGNIQYF | TGTGCCAGCAGCTCCCGGGGGAGCGGGAACATTCAGTACTTC
. | TRBJ1-3 | . | TRBV5-1 | CASSYSPWSLSSGNTIYF | TGCGCCAGCAGCTACTCACCGTGGAGCCTGAGCTCTGGAAACACCATATATTTT
. | TRBJ1-3 | few | TRBV18 | CASSPLKLQPGNTIYF | TGTGCCAGCTCACCCCTTAAGTTGCAGCCTGGAAACACCATATATTTT